Sequencing of this TCR beta chain was carried out in a study of CD8 T cells in Susac syndrome (dated by TCRdb to about 2019). With regard to the full study: Among the sequenced Susac syndrome patients, five or six had clinically active disease and 8 or 9 were in clinical remission. At blood withdrawal, Susac syndrome patients were either therapy-naive, taking corticosteroids (in some cases with IVIg as well), or taking IVIg alone. Repertoire sequencing was used to test whether CD8+ T cell activation and differentiation in Susac syndrome was antigen driven. Clonality of the CD8+ T cell repertoire was compared between more than 10 healthy donors, roughly 14 Susac syndrome patients and under 16 multiple sclerosis patients.

As for this clonotype: Its recognized antigen is unknown. No much larger clone exists at a distance of one base, and base qualities are not known.

Study-wide conclusions, independent of this receptor: Susac syndrome CD8+ repertoires showed clonal expansion, highest in CD8+ TEMRA cells and greater in clinically active than remitting patients. The TCR sequencing and HLA analysis was acknowledged to have included a relatively small number of individuals. Sixteen and five Susac-specific public clones were found in the total CD8+ and CD8+ TEMRA repertoires, respectively.

High-throughput TCR beta sequencing profiled peripheral blood CD8+ and CD4+ T cells from healthy donors, Susac syndrome patients and multiple sclerosis patients. The Susac syndrome patients fulfilled recently defined diagnostic criteria for definite or probable disease. Bulk CD8+ and CD4+ T cells were purified by magnetic negative isolation, whereas CD8+ TEMRA cells were enriched by FACS. Blood was collected in EDTA tubes and processed within 24 hours, with PBMCs isolated through density gradient centrifugation. PBMCs destined for TCR sequencing were cryopreserved in liquid nitrogen and later thawed in a 37 °C water bath. Purity of sorted or isolated CD4+, CD8+ and CD8+ TEMRA cells was at least 90%. Its CDR3 holds 15 amino acids, cysteine through phenylalanine. The retained sequence is limited to the CDR3, 45 bases, with the frame set at the first base. Trimmed from V: 0 bases; trimmed from J: 2 bases; junction bases lacking a gene match: 4. CDR1 is given as LGHNA and CDR2 as YNFKEQ, both from the germline V gene.

RNA was extracted using the RNeasy kit, and roughly 0.5 to 1 microgram was reverse transcribed with random hexamers. The immunoSEQ multiplex PCR assay, covering 54 Vbeta and 13 Jbeta segments, was used to amplify TCR beta CDR3 regions. PCR amplification bias was corrected using a synthetic template baseline for primer optimization and computational correction. As for how the authors treated the data: Reads were assigned to V, D and J genes according to IMGT and analyzed in immunoSEQ Analyzer, with only productive sequences retained. Clonality was calculated as one minus the Shannon entropy normalized by log2 of the number of productive unique sequences. Public and private clones were assessed among the 100 most prevalent clones of each patient and control. A clone was defined as Susac-specific if it was absent from the healthy and MS cohorts, from some 1,100 published viral clones and from other ImmuneACCESS disease sequences. TCRdb's own reprocessing of the public reads used fastp at Q25 and MiXCR and kept productive beta chains. CDR3 protein sequences are deduplicated, and each keeps its most common genes and DNA. These V and J calls rely on TCRdb rather than the paper's analysis. This sample comprises around 95,000 distinct CDR3 sequences, 95% of them detected only once. The ten largest clonotypes hold 0.3% of the sample.

The sequence derives from a human donor with Susac syndrome. The rearrangement joined TRBV4-2 to TRBJ2-7; TRBD1 lines up with 7 middle nucleotides. The sequenced sample was CD8+ T cells from PBMCs. Read as DNA, the sequence is TGTGCCAGCAGCCAAGACTGGGACAGCCCCTACGAGCAGTACTTC. Its product reads: CASSQDWDSPYEQYF.